The 22 T cell receptor beta chains in this list originate from one sample, sequenced in a study of T cell repertoires in ileal Crohn's disease. TCRdb keeps only in-frame clones here, not all; method: immunoSEQ multiplex PCR. The sample shows some 15,000 clones, approximately 80% of them seen only once. The time point: neoterminal ileum biopsy at postoperative endoscopy, about 6 months after surgery. Source material: ileal tissue. The receptors come from an adult with Crohn's disease.

The chain is built from TRBV6-1 and TRBJ1-1; no clear D gene. The CDR3 runs to 13 residues. V lost 7 bases to trimming and J lost 4 bases, with 13 bases between them. In germline, CDR1 is MNHNS, CDR2 SASEGT. The CDR3 region has the DNA TGTGCCAGCACCGGGAAATGGGGCACTGAAGCTTTCTTT. Its translation is CASTGKWGTEAFF.

This clone was observed a handful of times. The rearrangement uses TRBV2 and TRBJ1-5, with unresolved D. V gave up 4 bases and J gave up 6 bases, with 4 bases separating them. CDR3 length: 11 residues. Germline lookup yields CDR1 SNHLY and CDR2 FYNNEI. CDR3 amino acids: CASSVGQPQHF. CDR3 coding DNA: TGTGCCAGCAGTGTTGGTCAGCCCCAGCATTTT.

Comment on this clone: Additional DNA sequences in this sample encode the identical CDR3. The rearrangement links TRBV28 to TRBJ1-5, with no clear D. Looked up from germline, CDR1 is MDHEN and CDR2 is SYDVKM. The CDR3 consists of 12 residues. Between the trimmed V and J ends, which lost 3 bases and 4 bases, there was a span of 4 bases. CDR3 sequence reads: CASSFLNQPQHF. As DNA, the CDR3 is TGTGCCAGCAGTTTTTTGAATCAGCCCCAGCATTTT.

This sequence joins TRBV11-2 and TRBJ2-7; possible D gene TRBD2, 6 bases. The V end lost 2 bases, the J end lost 4 bases, and 15 bases lay between the germline ends. The V gene's germline CDR1 is SGHAT and CDR2 FQNNGV. The length of the CDR3 is 15 residues. Here the CDR3 DNA reads TGTGCCAGCAGCTTAATGGAGGGTATGAGGTACGAGCAGTACTTC. Its protein is CASSLMEGMRYEQYF.

The CDR3 nucleotides read TGTGCCAGCAGCGTAGGAGGACAGGGGCCCTCCCAGTACTTC. Its translation is CASSVGGQGPSQYF. This rearrangement joins TRBV9 to TRBJ2-7, with TRBD1 matching over 9 bases. The CDR3 totals 14 residues. After removal of 0 bases from V and 10 bases from J, the junction contained 8 bases not matched to a gene. Germline CDR1 and CDR2: SGDLS and YYNGEE.

This clone was seen only once. V and J are TRBV19 and TRBJ1-5; 9 bases line up with TRBD1. Germline CDR1 and CDR2: LNHDA and SQIVND (reference sequence). Trimming removed 5 bases from V and 2 bases from J; junction bases left unmatched: 4. The CDR3 is made up of 15 amino acids. CDR3 bases: TGTGCCAGTAGTGCCACAGGGGGCGGCAATCAGCCCCAGCATTTT. Translated, it gives CASSATGGGNQPQHF.

The V call is TRBV27, the J call TRBJ2-3; D is perhaps TRBD1 or TRBD2 (5 bases each). Trimming shortened V by 8 bases and J by 1 base, and 16 bases separated the two germline ends. From germline, CDR1 is MNHEY and CDR2 SMNVEV (reference sequence). This CDR3 is built from 15 residues. The CDR3 region has the DNA TGTGCCAGCGGGGGAAGGGCCCTGGGCACAGATACGCAGTATTTT. It translates to CASGGRALGTDTQYF.

This clone was observed once. The chain couples TRBV28 to TRBJ1-1, with a weak D call TRBD1 (5 bases). CDR1 and CDR2 (germline): MDHEN, SYDVKM. The CDR3 extends over 11 amino acids. The germline V and J ends were trimmed by 5 bases and 11 bases, with 12 bases remaining between them. The chain's CDR3 is CASSVQGGAFF. CDR3 nucleotides: TGTGCCAGCAGTGTCCAGGGTGGCGCTTTCTTT.

The CDR3 is CASSPGGTPNEKLFF. DNA for the CDR3: TGTGCCAGCAGCCCCGGTGGGACACCTAATGAAAAACTGTTTTTT. The chain joins TRBV5-5 to TRBJ1-4; tentative D call: TRBD1 (6 bases). This CDR3 contains 15 residues. V was pared by 4 bases and J by 3 bases, with 13 bases between. Germline V gene sequence: CDR1 SGHKS, CDR2 YYEKEE (reference sequence). The entire variable domain, with the rest obtained from reference TRBV5-5 and TRBJ1-4, is as follows: DAGVTQSPTHLIKTRGQQVTLRCSPISGHKSVSWYQQVLGQGPQFIFQYYEKEERGRGNFPDRFSARQFPNYSSELNVNALLLGDSALYLCASSPGGTPNEKLFFGSGTQLSVL.

This chain's CDR3 is CASSHRSYVETQYF. The CDR3 DNA reads as TGTGCCAGTAGCCACAGGAGTTATGTGGAGACCCAGTACTTC. J is TRBJ2-5 and V is TRBV19; D is possibly TRBD1 (5 bases). The CDR3 runs 14 residues. With 6 bases removed from V and 5 bases from J, the gap between germline ends came to 16 bases. The germline CDR1 and CDR2 sequences are LNHDA and SQIVND (reference sequence).

V and J are TRBV5-1 and TRBJ2-3; 11 bases are a match to TRBD2. With 2 bases clipped from V and 4 bases from J, the junction kept 15 bases outside the gene matches. This CDR3 spans 19 amino acids. Germline V gene data show CDR1 as SGHRS and CDR2 as YFSETQ. The CDR3 DNA is TGCGCCAGCAGCTTTGGTGTTAGCGGGGGGGCCGCGGTCTCAGATACGCAGTATTTT. Its protein is CASSFGVSGGAAVSDTQYF.

Here the CDR3 reads CASSSALGRIDTEAFF. As DNA, the CDR3 is TGTGCCAGCAGTTCCGCCTTAGGACGGATAGACACTGAAGCTTTCTTT. The chain is built from TRBV27 and TRBJ1-1, with D uncertain. CDR3 length: 16 residues. Germline V gene lookup returns CDR1 MNHEY and CDR2 SMNVEV (reference sequence). The V gene lost 4 bases and the J gene lost 3 bases, with 18 bases spanning the gap.

This rearrangement joins TRBV30 to TRBJ2-3; D possibly corresponds to TRBD2 (7 bases). The V gene lost 5 bases and the J gene lost 0 bases, with 15 bases spanning the gap. The CDR3 sequence is 15 residues long. Germline V CDR1 and CDR2: GTSNPN, SVGIG (reference sequence). CDR3 sequence: CAWRGARTSTDTQYF. The CDR3 DNA reads TGTGCCTGGCGGGGGGCAAGGACTAGCACAGATACGCAGTATTTT.

The V and J genes are TRBV11-3 and TRBJ2-2, with D possibly TRBD2 on 6 matching bases. The CDR3 length is 17 residues. V was shortened by 2 bases and J by 0 bases, with 13 bases between the two germline ends. The germline CDR1 and CDR2 sequences are SGHNT and YENEEA. This chain's CDR3 is CASSLPREITNTGELFF. CDR3 DNA: TGTGCCAGCAGCTTACCCCGGGAGATAACGAACACCGGGGAGCTGTTTTTT.

V gene TRBV28 combines with J gene TRBJ1-5; possibly TRBD1 for D (5 bases). The CDR3 is made up of 15 amino acids. V gave up 7 bases and J gave up 1 base, with 14 bases separating them. Per germline, CDR1 MDHEN and CDR2 SYDVKM. The CDR3 coding sequence is TGTGCCAGCACAGCGGGGGGTGCGAGCAATCAGCCCCAGCATTTT. Protein sequence: CASTAGGASNQPQHF.

The chain employs TRBV10-3 and TRBJ1-5; unclear D gene. Trimming cost V 0 bases and J 4 bases, with 10 bases left between them. The CDR3 contains 15 residues. Germline V lookup: CDR1 ENHRY, CDR2 SYGVKD. The CDR3 sequence: CAISESSASNQPQHF. CDR3 DNA: TGTGCCATCAGTGAGTCGTCGGCTTCTAATCAGCCCCAGCATTTT.

In this sample, this clone turned up once. In nucleotides, the CDR3 is TGTGCCAGCAGCTTGCAAACAGGGGAAGCAAATCAGCCCCAGCATTTT. Residues: CASSLQTGEANQPQHF. This chain links TRBV5-6 with TRBJ1-5; TRBD1 aligns across 7 bases. After removal of 1 base from V and 4 bases from J, the junction contained 8 bases not matched to a gene. The V gene's germline CDR1 is SGHDT and CDR2 YYEEEE. This CDR3 is 16 amino acids long.

The chain carries TRBV7-9 and TRBJ2-7, with 8 bases lining up with TRBD2. The CDR3 length is 18 residues. Germline CDR1 reads SEHNR; CDR2 reads FQNEAQ (reference sequence). The ends lost 0 bases at V and 1 base at J; junction bases unmatched: 11. The CDR3 region has the DNA TGTGCCAGCAGCTTAGCTTGGGGGACTAGACCGCCTTCCTACGAGCAGTACTTC. Translating gives CASSLAWGTRPPSYEQYF.

This sequence joins TRBV2 and TRBJ2-3, with 13 bases that match TRBD2. Germline V gene data show CDR1 as SNHLY and CDR2 as FYNNEI. V shed 6 bases, J shed 7 bases, and the junction held 7 bases outside the gene matches. The CDR3 is 15 residues long. The CDR3: CASRTGTSGVHTQYF. The CDR3 DNA reads TGTGCCAGCAGAACCGGGACTAGCGGGGTTCATACGCAGTATTTT.

The CDR3: CASSLTGGQRGELFF. In nucleotides, the CDR3 is TGTGCCAGCAGTTTGACAGGGGGCCAAAGGGGGGAGCTGTTTTTT. This rearrangement joins TRBV5-4 to TRBJ2-2; 10 bases match TRBD1. This CDR3 region has 15 residues. V lost 5 bases to trimming and J lost 8 bases; unmatched junction nucleotides: 9. Germline CDR1 is SGHNT and CDR2 is YYREEE (reference sequence).

For the CDR3, the DNA is TGTGCCAGCAGTTTAGCGGGGAGGGAGACCCAGTACTTC. The encoded protein is CASSLAGRETQYF. This chain links TRBV28 with TRBJ2-5; maybe TRBD2 (6 bases). This CDR3 spans 13 amino acids. Germline V CDR1 and CDR2: MDHEN, SYDVKM. The ends were cut back, 2 bases at V and 5 bases at J, with 9 bases in the middle.

This clone was counted a few times. This chain connects TRBV7-2 to TRBJ2-5, with D unresolved. This CDR3 contains 14 residues. Germline CDR1 SGHTA, CDR2 FQGNSA. V was shortened by 2 bases and J by 5 bases, with 12 bases between the two germline ends. CDR3 nucleotides: TGTGCCAGCAGCTTATTGGGCGGTCGGGAGACCCAGTACTTC. The encoded protein is CASSLLGGRETQYF. The entire variable domain, with the rest obtained from reference TRBV7-2 and TRBJ2-5, is as follows: GAGVSQSPSNKVTEKGKDVELRCDPISGHTALYWYRQSLGQGLEFLIYFQGNSAPDKSGLPSDRFSAERTGGSVSTLTIQRTQQEDSAVYLCASSLLGGRETQYFGPGTRLLVL.